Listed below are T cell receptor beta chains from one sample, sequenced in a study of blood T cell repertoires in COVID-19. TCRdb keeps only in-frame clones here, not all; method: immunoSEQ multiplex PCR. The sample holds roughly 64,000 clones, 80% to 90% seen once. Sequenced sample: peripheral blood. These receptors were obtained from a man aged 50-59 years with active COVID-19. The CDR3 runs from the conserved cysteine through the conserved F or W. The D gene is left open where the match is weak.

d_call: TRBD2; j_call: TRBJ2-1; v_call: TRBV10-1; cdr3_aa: CASIRTSTYNEQFF
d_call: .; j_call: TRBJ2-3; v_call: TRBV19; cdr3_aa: CASSILGTDTQYF
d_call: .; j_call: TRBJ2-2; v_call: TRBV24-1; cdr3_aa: CATSVSLANTGELFF
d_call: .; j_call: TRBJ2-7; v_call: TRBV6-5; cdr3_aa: CASSYSRTRGEQYF
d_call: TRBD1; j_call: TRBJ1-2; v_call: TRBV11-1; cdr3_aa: CASSLADRGDNYGYTF
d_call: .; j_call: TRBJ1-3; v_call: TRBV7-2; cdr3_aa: CASSPLRGTIYF
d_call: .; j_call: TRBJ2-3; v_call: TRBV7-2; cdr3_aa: CASSSRDFPPDTQYF
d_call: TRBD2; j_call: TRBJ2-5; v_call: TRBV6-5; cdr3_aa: CASSSKMGGGEETQYF
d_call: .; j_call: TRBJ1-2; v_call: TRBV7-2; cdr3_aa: CASSPRVFPLYGYTF
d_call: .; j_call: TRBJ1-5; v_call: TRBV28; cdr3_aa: CASSLLYQPQHF
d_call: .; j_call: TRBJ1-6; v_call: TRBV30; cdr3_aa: CAWIAGRSGNSPLHF
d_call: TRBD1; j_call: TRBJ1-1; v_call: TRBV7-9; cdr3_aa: CASSLGTGGKVGTEAFF
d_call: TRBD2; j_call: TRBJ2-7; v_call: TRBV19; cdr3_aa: CASSSIGTSSYEQYF
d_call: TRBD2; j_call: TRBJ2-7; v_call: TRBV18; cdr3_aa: CASSPPSGRLYEQYF
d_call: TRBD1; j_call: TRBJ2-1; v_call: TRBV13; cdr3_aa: CASVIGTDQFF
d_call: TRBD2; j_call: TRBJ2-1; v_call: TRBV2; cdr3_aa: CASSLREGLRNEQFF
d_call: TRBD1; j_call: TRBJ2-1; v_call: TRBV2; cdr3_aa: CASSVQGARNEQFF
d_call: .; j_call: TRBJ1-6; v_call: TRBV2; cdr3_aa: CASSGSGLGFNSPLHF
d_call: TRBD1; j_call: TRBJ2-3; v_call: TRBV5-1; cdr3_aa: CASSLGTGIDTQYF
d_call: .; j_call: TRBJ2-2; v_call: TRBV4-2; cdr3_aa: CASSQDVRAGELFF
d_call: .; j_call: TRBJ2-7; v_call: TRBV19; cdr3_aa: CASGGVGAGDREQYF
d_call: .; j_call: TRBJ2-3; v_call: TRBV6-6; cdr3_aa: CASTDSRPSSTDTQYF
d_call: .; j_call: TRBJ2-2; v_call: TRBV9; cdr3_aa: CASSVVGGTGELFF
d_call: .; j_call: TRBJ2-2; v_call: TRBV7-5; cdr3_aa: CVRSHPGSYTGELFF
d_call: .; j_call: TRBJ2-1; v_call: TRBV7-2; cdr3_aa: CASSLANRNNEQFF
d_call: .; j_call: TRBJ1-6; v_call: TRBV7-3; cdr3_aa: CASSRDWGSPLHF
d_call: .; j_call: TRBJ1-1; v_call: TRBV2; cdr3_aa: CASSGEGVTEAFF
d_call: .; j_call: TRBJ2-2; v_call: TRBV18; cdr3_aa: CASSPLSGVRVDGELFF
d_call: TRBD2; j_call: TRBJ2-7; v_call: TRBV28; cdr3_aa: CASRRTSGASYEQYF
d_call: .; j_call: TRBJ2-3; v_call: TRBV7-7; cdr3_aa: CASSLTGGSDTQYF
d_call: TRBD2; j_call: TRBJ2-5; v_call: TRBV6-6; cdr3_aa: CASSRGLASYAGDF
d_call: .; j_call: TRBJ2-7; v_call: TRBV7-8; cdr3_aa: CASSLARGEGYEQYF
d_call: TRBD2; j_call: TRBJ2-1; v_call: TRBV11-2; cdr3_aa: CASSLAGGPYEQFF
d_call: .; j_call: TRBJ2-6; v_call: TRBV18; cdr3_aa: CASSPSEDRDYGAF
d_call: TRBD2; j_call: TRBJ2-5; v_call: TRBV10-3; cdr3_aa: CAISVAGGETQYF
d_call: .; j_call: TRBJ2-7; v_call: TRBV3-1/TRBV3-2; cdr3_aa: CASSDGASVYEQYF
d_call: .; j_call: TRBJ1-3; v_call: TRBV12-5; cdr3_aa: CASGLVVYSGNTIYF
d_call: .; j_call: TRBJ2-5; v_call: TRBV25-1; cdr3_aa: CASSDGRFEETQYF
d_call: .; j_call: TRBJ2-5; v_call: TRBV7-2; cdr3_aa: CASSRPGGEEPQYF
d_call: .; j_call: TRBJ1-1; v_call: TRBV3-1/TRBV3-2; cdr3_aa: CASSSQGNTEAFF
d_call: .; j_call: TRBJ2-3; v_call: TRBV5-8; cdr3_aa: CASSLGEEDTQYF
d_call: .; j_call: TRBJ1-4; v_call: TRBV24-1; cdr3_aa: CATSDQVNEKLFF
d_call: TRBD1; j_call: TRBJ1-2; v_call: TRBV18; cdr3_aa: CASSSGQGIDYTF
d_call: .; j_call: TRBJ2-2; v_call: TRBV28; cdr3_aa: CASSLLGTANTGELFF